The 29 T cell receptor beta chains in this list originate from one sample, sequenced in a study of blood T cell repertoires in COVID-19 (dated by TCRdb to the early 2020s). Receptors were amplified or captured by the immunoSEQ multiplex PCR assay. TCRdb re-hosts the immuneACCESS table, in-frame sequences only. Its copies lack some clones; in the studies checked, an unresolved V gene accounts for under half of them, and the cause for the rest is not known. This sample comprises fewer than 150,000 clones, 84% of them detected only once. The ten top clones hold about 8.1% of the sample. Source material: peripheral blood. The receptor set was obtained from a woman aged 40 to 50 with acute or convalescent COVID-19.

The J gene is TRBJ1-6, the V gene TRBV9; 7 nucleotides align to TRBD1. The germline V gene has CDR1 SGDLS and CDR2 YYNGEE. The CDR3 is 14 amino acids. V lost 4 bases to trimming and J lost 7 bases; unmatched junction nucleotides: 5. The CDR3 bases are TGTGCCAGCAGCCTCCGGGACAGAAATTCACCCCTCCACTTT. Its protein product is CASSLRDRNSPLHF. The full variable domain, its missing parts supplied by reference TRBV9 and TRBJ1-6, is DSGVTQTPKHLITATGQRVTLRCSPRSGDLSVYWYQQSLDQGLQFLIQYYNGEERAKGNILERFSAQQFPDLHSELNLSSLELGDSALYFCASSLRDRNSPLHFGNGTRLTVT.

This sequence joins TRBV3-1 (or the pseudogene TRBV3-2) and TRBJ2-7; 7 positions agree with TRBD1. The CDR3 totals 14 residues. Per the germline V gene, CDR1 is LGHDT and CDR2 is YNNKEL (reference sequence). V dropped 1 base and J dropped 2; count of bases not matched to a gene: 2. The DNA for the CDR3 is TGTGCCAGCAGCCAAGGGGACAGTGCCTACGAGCAGTACTTC. It translates to CASSQGDSAYEQYF.

The CDR3 region is CASSLGGTGDTEAFF. The CDR3 region has the DNA TGCGCCAGCAGCTTGGGGGGGACAGGGGACACTGAAGCTTTCTTT. The chain carries TRBV5-1 and TRBJ1-1, with 10 bases aligning to TRBD1. Germline CDR1 and CDR2: SGHRS and YFSETQ. The CDR3 runs 15 residues. With V trimmed by 0 bases and J by 3 bases, 2 bases remained unmatched.

The chain links TRBV29-1 to TRBJ2-7; D remains ambiguous. CDR3 length: 11 amino acids. CDR1 SQVTM and CDR2 ANQGSEA come from the germline V gene. Trimming took 5 bases from V and 0 from J, leaving 5 bases between them. In DNA, the CDR3 is TGCAGCGTTCAGGACTCCTACGAGCAGTACTTC. The encoded protein is CSVQDSYEQYF.

The chain uses TRBV3-1 (or the pseudogene TRBV3-2) and TRBJ2-1, with 9 positions matching TRBD2. This CDR3 contains 15 residues. Trimming removed 1 base from V and 2 bases from J; junction bases left unmatched: 0. Germline lookup yields CDR1 LGHDT and CDR2 YNNKEL (reference sequence). The CDR3 bases are TGTGCCAGCAGCCAAGTAGCGGGGGCCTACAATGAGCAGTTCTTC. This gives the protein CASSQVAGAYNEQFF.

This CDR3 reads CASSAGQGWSYGYTF. The DNA for the CDR3 is TGTGCCAGCAGCGCGGGACAGGGGTGGAGCTATGGCTACACCTTC. V gene TRBV5-6 combines with J gene TRBJ1-2, with 10 nucleotides matching TRBD1. Per the germline V gene, CDR1 is SGHDT and CDR2 is YYEEEE. V trimming: 4 bases; J trimming: 4 bases; junction bases outside the gene matches: 7. This CDR3 has 15 amino acids.

A few counts support this clone. The chain employs TRBV5-1 and TRBJ1-1, with 9 bases aligning to TRBD1. The CDR3 is made up of 14 amino acids. CDR1 is SGHRS, CDR2 YFSETQ, per germline. After removal of 4 bases from V and 7 bases from J, the junction contained 8 bases not matched to a gene. CDR3 sequence: CASSTTGGPIEAFF. DNA of the CDR3: TGCGCCAGCAGCACTACAGGGGGCCCTATTGAAGCTTTCTTT.

V usage is TRBV5-8 and J usage is TRBJ1-5; D possibly corresponds to TRBD1 (5 bases). This CDR3 region has 15 residues. Trimming cost V 4 bases and J 4 bases, with 15 bases left between them. Germline V CDR1 and CDR2: SGHTS, YDEGEE. CDR3 DNA sequence: TGTGCCAGCAGCAGGGGAACACACCGGAATCAGCCCCAGCATTTT. It is translated as CASSRGTHRNQPQHF.

Points on this clone: The same CDR3 also results from other DNA sequences found in this sample. The chain carries TRBV30 and TRBJ2-1; D call uncertain. The germline V and J ends were trimmed by 2 bases and 6 bases, with 5 bases remaining between them. Germline loops: CDR1 GTSNPN, CDR2 SVGIG (reference sequence). The CDR3 runs to 11 residues. Here the CDR3 reads CAWSPSNEQFF. CDR3 coding DNA: TGTGCCTGGAGTCCTAGCAATGAGCAGTTCTTC.

The chain links TRBV18 to TRBJ2-1; TRBD2 matches 12 bases. This CDR3 is 16 amino acids long. J was trimmed by 4 bases and V by 5 bases; bases with no gene match: 6. Per the germline V gene, CDR1 is KGHSH and CDR2 is LQKENI. The chain's CDR3 is CASSARGTSGYNEQFF. In DNA, the CDR3 is TGTGCCAGCTCAGCACGAGGGACTAGCGGGTACAATGAGCAGTTCTTC. Full variable domain (missing parts from reference TRBV18 and TRBJ2-1): NAGVMQNPRHLVRRRGQEARLRCSPMKGHSHVYWYRQLPEEGLKFMVYLQKENIIDESGMPKERFSAEFPKEGPSILRIQQVVRGDSAAYFCASSARGTSGYNEQFFGPGTRLTVL.

This rearrangement joins TRBV5-1 to TRBJ2-1; 12 bases agree with TRBD2. Unmatched junction bases numbered 9, after V lost 1 base and J lost 1 base. The germline gives CDR1 SGHRS, CDR2 YFSETQ. The CDR3 has 19 residues. The CDR3 reads CASSLLPSGGAISYNEQFF. CDR3 nucleotides: TGCGCCAGCAGCTTGCTCCCTAGCGGGGGGGCAATTTCCTACAATGAGCAGTTCTTC.

The chain recombines TRBV20-1 with TRBJ1-2; D uncertain. There are 10 residues in the CDR3. The V gene lost 7 bases and the J gene lost 7 bases, with 10 bases spanning the gap. The V gene's germline CDR1 is DFQATT and CDR2 SNEGSKA (reference sequence). Written as DNA, the CDR3 is TGCAGTGAAGGCGGGTCTGGCTACACCTTC. The encoded protein is CSEGGSGYTF.

The rearrangement joins TRBV23-1 to TRBJ1-1; perhaps TRBD1 as D (6 bases). TRBV23-1 is an open reading frame whose function is uncertain. This CDR3 contains 15 residues. V lost 3 bases and J 4 bases, leaving 15 bases between the germline ends. The CDR3 region has the DNA TGCGCCAGCAGTCACCTGGGGGCGAGTTTCACTGAAGCTTTCTTT. Translation gives CASSHLGASFTEAFF.

The chain joins TRBV12-5 to TRBJ2-5; 8 bases map to TRBD1. The CDR3 sequence is 15 residues long. Germline V gene sequence: CDR1 LGHNT, CDR2 FRNRAP. Trimming cost V 3 bases and J 4 bases; bases outside gene matches: 7. CDR3 sequence: CASGLAGGATETQYF. The CDR3 DNA reads TGTGCTAGTGGTTTAGCAGGGGGCGCGACAGAGACCCAGTACTTC.

The rearrangement uses TRBV2 and TRBJ1-2; D perhaps matches TRBD1 (6 bases). The CDR3 totals 13 residues. Germline loops: CDR1 SNHLY, CDR2 FYNNEI. V lost 3 bases to trimming and J lost 10 bases, with 15 bases between them. The CDR3 region is CASSDRGRFDYTF. The DNA of the CDR3 is TGTGCCAGCAGTGACAGGGGAAGGTTCGACTACACCTTC.

The chain is built from TRBV10-1 and TRBJ2-3; maybe TRBD2 (5 bases). The CDR3 has 13 residues. In germline, CDR1 is WNHNN, CDR2 SYGVQD (reference sequence). V lost 5 bases, J lost 4 bases, and 10 bases lay in between. The CDR3 reads CASSSAGSDTQYF. The CDR3 DNA sequence: TGCGCCAGCAGTAGCGCGGGTTCAGATACGCAGTATTTT.

The chain recombines TRBV9 with TRBJ1-2, with 9 bases identical to TRBD1. The CDR3 length is 13 residues. The germline CDR1 and CDR2 sequences are SGDLS and YYNGEE. J was trimmed by 6 bases and V by 4 bases; bases with no gene match: 4. The CDR3 loop is CASSFRTGDGYTF. For the CDR3, the DNA is TGTGCCAGCAGCTTTCGGACAGGGGATGGCTACACCTTC.

This chain links TRBV2 with TRBJ1-4; tentative D call: TRBD1 (5 bases). V was clipped by 4 bases and J by 7 bases, with 22 bases between them. Per germline, CDR1 SNHLY and CDR2 FYNNEI. The CDR3 spans 17 residues. The CDR3 DNA is TGTGCCAGCAGTGCGGGGCCTCTCGCAGGGAGGAGTGAAAAACTGTTTTTT. The encoded protein is CASSAGPLAGRSEKLFF.

The rearrangement joins TRBV7-3 to TRBJ2-2; D might be TRBD2 (5 bases). Germline V lookup: CDR1 SGHTA, CDR2 FQGTGA. Trimming pared 2 bases from V and 6 bases from J, leaving 10 bases between. This CDR3 contains 14 residues. The CDR3 spells CASSLQSGSGELFF. CDR3 DNA sequence: TGTGCCAGCAGCTTACAGTCGGGGTCCGGGGAGCTGTTTTTT.

This clone appeared once. The chain recombines TRBV5-1 with TRBJ1-4, with D possibly TRBD1 on 5 matching bases. Germline assignment: CDR1 SGHRS and CDR2 YFSETQ. This CDR3 spans 14 amino acids. With 5 bases removed from V and 4 bases from J, the gap between germline ends came to 12 bases. The CDR3 DNA sequence: TGCGCCAGCAGGAAGGACATACTTAATGAAAAACTGTTTTTT. It encodes CASRKDILNEKLFF.

The rearrangement links TRBV9 to TRBJ1-1, with 9 bases that match TRBD1. From germline, CDR1 is SGDLS and CDR2 YYNGEE. The CDR3 is 16 residues long. The ends lost 0 bases at V and 2 bases at J; junction bases unmatched: 5. The CDR3 DNA follows: TGTGCCAGCAGCGTAGGGTGGACAGGGGTTAACACTGAAGCTTTCTTT. It translates to CASSVGWTGVNTEAFF. Using reference TRBV9 and TRBJ1-1 for the parts outside the CDR3, the full variable domain is DSGVTQTPKHLITATGQRVTLRCSPRSGDLSVYWYQQSLDQGLQFLIQYYNGEERAKGNILERFSAQQFPDLHSELNLSSLELGDSALYFCASSVGWTGVNTEAFFGQGTRLTVV.

The genes are TRBV9 and TRBJ2-4; 9 bases are a match to TRBD1. Trimming at V came to 4 bases and at J to 7 bases, leaving 6 bases not matched to a gene. In germline, CDR1 is SGDLS, CDR2 YYNGEE. The CDR3 sequence is 14 residues long. The CDR3 sequence is CASSFRDRDNIQYF. The CDR3 DNA sequence: TGTGCCAGCAGCTTCCGGGACAGGGACAACATTCAGTACTTC.

Concerning this clone: Other DNA sequences within the sample encode an identical CDR3. The chain couples TRBV5-1 to TRBJ2-6; weak D call: TRBD2 (6 bases). V was shortened by 4 bases and J by 0 bases, with 8 bases between the two germline ends. Germline CDR1 is SGHRS and CDR2 is YFSETQ. This CDR3 contains 15 residues. The CDR3 here is CASSLGSSGANVLTF. The CDR3 nucleotides read TGCGCCAGCAGCCTCGGGAGCTCTGGGGCCAACGTCCTGACTTTC.

The V and J genes are TRBV9 and TRBJ1-6; TRBD1 matches at 8 bases. The CDR3 consists of 15 residues. Per germline, CDR1 SGDLS and CDR2 YYNGEE. V trimming: 4 bases; J trimming: 9 bases; junction bases outside the gene matches: 9. In nucleotides, the CDR3 is TGTGCCAGCAGCCCGAGGGAGGACAGGGTTTCACCCCTCCACTTT. Its translation: CASSPREDRVSPLHF. Using reference TRBV9 and TRBJ1-6 for the parts outside the CDR3, the full variable domain is DSGVTQTPKHLITATGQRVTLRCSPRSGDLSVYWYQQSLDQGLQFLIQYYNGEERAKGNILERFSAQQFPDLHSELNLSSLELGDSALYFCASSPREDRVSPLHFGNGTRLTVT.

This clone was seen more than once but under ten times. V usage is TRBV27 and J usage is TRBJ2-2; a possible D gene is TRBD2 (6 bases). The V and J ends lost 7 bases and 1 base respectively, with 10 bases between them. This CDR3 is built from 14 residues. Per the germline V gene, CDR1 is MNHEY and CDR2 is SMNVEV (reference sequence). The CDR3 DNA follows: TGTGCCAGCACCTCAGCGGGGAACACCGGGGAGCTGTTTTTT. Its protein is CASTSAGNTGELFF.

The chain uses TRBV12-3 or TRBV12-4 and TRBJ1-3; D is undetermined. There are 13 residues in the CDR3. V was clipped by 2 bases and J by 4 bases, with 6 bases between them. The CDR3 nucleotides read TGTGCCAGCAGTTTAAGAGGGGGAAACACCATATATTTT. Its translation is CASSLRGGNTIYF.

V usage is TRBV6-1 and J usage is TRBJ2-4, with D perhaps TRBD1 (6 bases). The CDR3 consists of 15 residues. Germline V gene lookup returns CDR1 MNHNS and CDR2 SASEGT. The V and J ends lost 1 base and 2 bases respectively, with 9 bases between them. The CDR3 is CASSEVGGPKNIQYF. The CDR3 DNA reads TGTGCCAGCAGTGAAGTAGGGGGACCCAAAAACATTCAGTACTTC.

This chain links TRBV7-9 with TRBJ1-2, with 7 bases identical to TRBD1. With V trimmed by 5 bases and J by 6 bases, 9 bases remained unmatched. The germline V gene has CDR1 SEHNR and CDR2 FQNEAQ (reference sequence). The CDR3 has 14 residues. CDR3 DNA sequence: TGTGCCAGCAGCCGAATCGACAGGGTACATGGCTACACCTTC. Protein: CASSRIDRVHGYTF.

The rearrangement joins TRBV9 to TRBJ1-4, with TRBD1 matching 7 bases. This CDR3 comprises 16 residues. Per germline, CDR1 SGDLS and CDR2 YYNGEE. The junction had 11 bases not matched to a gene; V was cut back by 4 bases and J by 5 bases. In DNA, the CDR3 is TGTGCCAGCAGCCCGATAGGGACAGTTAGGAATGAAAAACTGTTTTTT. Protein product: CASSPIGTVRNEKLFF.